These 23 T cell receptor beta chains originate from one sample sequenced in a study of CD8 T cells in Susac syndrome. Reverse transcription of about 0.5 to 1 ug RNA was carried out with random hexamers. TCRdb recomputed calls from the immunoSEQ multiplex PCR reads with MiXCR, one row per CDR3 protein. The sample yields 100,000 to 150,000 distinct CDR3 sequences, 85% to 95% seen once. Material for sequencing was CD4+ T cells from PBMCs. The receptors derive from a human donor with multiple sclerosis.

The rearrangement uses TRBV20-1 and TRBJ2-7, with 8 bases fitting TRBD2. The CDR3 is 13 amino acids. Germline-derived CDR1 and CDR2 are DFQATT and SNEGSKA (reference sequence). J was trimmed by 0 bases and V by 6 bases; bases with no gene match: 4. The CDR3 DNA is TGCAGTGCCCCGACTAGCGACTCCTACGAGCAGTACTTC. Translating gives CSAPTSDSYEQYF.

J is TRBJ2-2 and V is TRBV3-1, with TRBD1 matching 7 bases. This CDR3 spans 17 amino acids. With 5 bases clipped from V and 2 bases from J, the junction kept 11 bases outside the gene matches. Germline CDR1 LGHDT, CDR2 YNNKEL (reference sequence). The chain's CDR3 is CASSWGTGTVNTGELFF. CDR3 in DNA: TGTGCCAGCAGCTGGGGTACCGGGACAGTTAACACCGGGGAGCTGTTTTTT.

The V call is TRBV25-1, the J call TRBJ1-1; D not resolved. Germline V CDR1 and CDR2: MGHDK, SYGVNS. Trimming removed 0 bases from V and 2 bases from J, with 10 bases in between. This CDR3 comprises 15 residues. DNA for the CDR3: TGTGCCAGCAGTGAATACGGCCTGGTAAACACTGAAGCTTTCTTT. This gives the protein CASSEYGLVNTEAFF.

The chain recombines TRBV5-1 with TRBJ2-2; D unclear. V lost 0 bases and J lost 4, with 7 bases in between. This CDR3 spans 14 amino acids. The germline V gene encodes CDR1 SGHRS and CDR2 YFSETQ. Written as DNA, the CDR3 is TGCGCCAGCAGCTTGGGAAGCCCCACCGGGGAGCTGTTTTTT. Protein product: CASSLGSPTGELFF.

CDR3 in amino acids: CASGQTRDGFNEKLFF. CDR3 nucleotide sequence: TGTGCCAGCGGGCAGACGCGGGACGGATTTAATGAAAAACTGTTTTTT. This rearrangement joins TRBV6-1 to TRBJ1-4, with D possibly TRBD1 on 5 matching bases. The V gene lost 8 bases and the J gene lost 4 bases, with 20 bases spanning the gap. This CDR3 spans 16 amino acids. CDR1 is MNHNS, CDR2 SASEGT, per germline.

The rearrangement joins TRBV9 to TRBJ2-2, with D possibly TRBD1 on 6 matching bases. V shed 4 bases and J shed 4 bases, with 14 bases lying between them. This CDR3 has 15 amino acids. From germline, CDR1 is SGDLS and CDR2 YYNGEE. The CDR3 DNA is TGTGCCAGCAGCCCCTTTACAGGGTTCACCGGGGAGCTGTTTTTT. Translation gives CASSPFTGFTGELFF.

V usage is TRBV3-1 and J usage is TRBJ2-7; the D gene is possibly TRBD2 (5 bases). CDR1 is LGHDT and CDR2 is YNNKEL in the germline V gene (reference sequence). The CDR3 runs to 15 residues. V was clipped by 2 bases and J by 0 bases, with 11 bases between them. CDR3 in amino acids: CASSQSPGNSYEQYF. The CDR3 nucleotides read TGTGCCAGCAGCCAAAGTCCGGGGAACTCCTACGAGCAGTACTTC.

The chain is built from TRBV6-2 or TRBV6-3 and TRBJ1-2, with a tentative D call TRBD1 (5 bases). From germline, CDR1 is MNHEY and CDR2 SVGEGT. The length of the CDR3 is 14 residues. V lost 4 bases and J lost 0, with 9 bases in between. The CDR3 DNA is TGTGCCAGCAGTTGGACAAGAGCTAACTATGGCTACACCTTC. It yields the protein CASSWTRANYGYTF.

This chain uses TRBV28 with TRBJ1-2; D is undetermined. The CDR3 covers 11 residues. V was clipped by 6 bases and J by 1 base, with 3 bases between them. In germline, CDR1 is MDHEN, CDR2 SYDVKM. Here the CDR3 DNA reads TGTGCCAGCAGGAATAACTATGGCTACACCTTC. Its protein product is CASRNNYGYTF.

The chain links TRBV7-9 to TRBJ2-2; 7 bases map to TRBD1. The CDR3 has 16 residues. Germline V CDR1 and CDR2: SEHNR, FQNEAQ (reference sequence). Trimming cost V 5 bases and J 3 bases; bases outside gene matches: 9. The CDR3 spells CASSASRGPYTGELFF. CDR3 in DNA: TGTGCCAGCAGCGCATCTAGGGGGCCTTACACCGGGGAGCTGTTTTTT.

The chain combines TRBV9 with TRBJ2-7; 7 positions agree with TRBD1. The germline CDR1 and CDR2 sequences are SGDLS and YYNGEE. This CDR3 is 13 amino acids long. J gave up 3 bases and V 2 bases, and 2 bases lay outside the gene matches. The CDR3, as DNA: TGTGCCAGCAGCGTGACAGGGAACTACGAGCAGTACTTC. It is translated as CASSVTGNYEQYF.

The V call is TRBV28, the J call TRBJ2-1; TRBD2 aligns across 9 bases. V gave up 2 bases and J gave up 2 bases; unmatched junction bases: 7. The CDR3 contains 17 residues. CDR1 is MDHEN, CDR2 SYDVKM, per germline. CDR3 loop: CASSLRGGGATYNEQFF. In DNA form, the CDR3 reads TGTGCCAGCAGTTTACGCGGCGGGGGGGCCACCTACAATGAGCAGTTCTTC. Looking up the rest from reference TRBV28 and TRBJ2-1 gives the full variable domain: DVKVTQSSRYLVKRTGEKVFLECVQDMDHENMFWYRQDPGLGLRLIYFSYDVKMKEKGDIPEGYSVSREKKERFSLILESASTNQTSMYLCASSLRGGGATYNEQFFGPGTRLTVL.

This chain joins TRBV30 and TRBJ1-5; D not resolved. From germline, CDR1 is GTSNPN and CDR2 SVGIG (reference sequence). CDR3 size: 13 residues. V was clipped by 0 bases and J by 2 bases, with 5 bases between them. The CDR3 DNA is TGTGCCTGGAGTGTGAGCGGCAATCAGCCCCAGCATTTT. It is translated as CAWSVSGNQPQHF.

This clonotype was seen just once. The CDR3 coding sequence is TGTGCCAGCAGTGAATCTAGGGTAGCCACAGATACGCAGTATTTT. Its translation is CASSESRVATDTQYF. The chain carries TRBV25-1 and TRBJ2-3; D is unresolved. From germline, CDR1 is MGHDK and CDR2 SYGVNS. This CDR3 is 15 amino acids long. The V and J ends lost 1 base and 2 bases respectively, with 10 bases between them.

The rearrangement joins TRBV9 to TRBJ1-6; D gene uncertain. Germline V gives CDR1 SGDLS, CDR2 YYNGEE. V dropped 0 bases and J dropped 10 bases, with 23 bases sitting between them. The CDR3 spans 18 residues. The CDR3 here is CASSVEAGHPTRGSPLHF. The CDR3 DNA follows: TGTGCCAGCAGCGTAGAAGCGGGCCACCCCACGCGAGGGTCACCCCTCCACTTT.

The rearrangement joins TRBV27 to TRBJ2-6; perhaps TRBD2 as D (7 bases). Germline-derived CDR1 and CDR2 are MNHEY and SMNVEV (reference sequence). Deletions cut 5 bases from V and 3 bases from J, with 20 bases between. The CDR3 loop spans 18 amino acids. CDR3 coding DNA: TGTGCCAGCAGTCCCCAGGGAGGGGGGCATATTGGGGCCAACGTCCTGACTTTC. Its translation is CASSPQGGGHIGANVLTF.

The gene calls are TRBV30 and TRBJ2-1; the D gene could be TRBD1 or TRBD2 (5 bases each). The ends were cut back, 4 bases at V and 7 bases at J, with 29 bases in the middle. CDR1 and CDR2 from the germline V gene are GTSNPN and SVGIG (reference sequence). The CDR3 is 18 amino acids. The CDR3 sequence is CAWNSLRASLLEANEQFF. Written as DNA, the CDR3 is TGTGCCTGGAACTCCCTCAGGGCTAGTCTCCTGGAGGCAAATGAGCAGTTCTTC.

The chain employs TRBV19 and TRBJ2-3; 8 positions match TRBD1. CDR1 LNHDA and CDR2 SQIVND come from the germline V gene (reference sequence). The ends lost 6 bases at V and 3 bases at J; junction bases unmatched: 2. The CDR3 is 13 amino acids. CDR3 protein: CASRQGGTDTQYF. DNA for the CDR3: TGTGCCAGTAGACAGGGGGGAACAGATACGCAGTATTTT.

This chain joins TRBV7-9 and TRBJ1-2; D is unresolved. Germline-derived CDR1 and CDR2 are SEHNR and FQNEAQ (reference sequence). CDR3 size: 15 residues. V was shortened by 1 base and J by 7 bases, with 16 bases between the two germline ends. CDR3 region: CASSLDRAVSRGYTF. The CDR3 DNA reads as TGTGCCAGCAGCTTAGATCGGGCGGTGTCGCGTGGCTACACCTTC. Based on the CDR3 plus reference TRBV7-9 and TRBJ1-2, the full variable domain is DTGVSQNPRHKITKRGQNVTFRCDPISEHNRLYWYRQTLGQGPEFLTYFQNEAQLEKSRLLSDRFSAERPKGSFSTLEIQRTEQGDSAMYLCASSLDRAVSRGYTFGSGTRLTVV.

The genes are TRBV6-2 or TRBV6-3 and TRBJ2-3; D unclear. Looked up from germline, CDR1 is MNHEY and CDR2 is SVGEGT. This CDR3 has 15 amino acids. V was cut by 7 bases and J by 2 bases, with 16 bases left in between. CDR3 DNA sequence: TGTGCCAGCAATTTAAGATTGGGTGTCACAGATACGCAGTATTTT. Protein sequence: CASNLRLGVTDTQYF.

The J gene is TRBJ2-2, the V gene TRBV3-1; TRBD1 agrees at 9 bases. From germline, CDR1 is LGHDT and CDR2 YNNKEL (reference sequence). Trimming at V came to 7 bases and at J to 3 bases, leaving 6 bases not matched to a gene. This CDR3 comprises 15 residues. The CDR3 here is CASMAGTGYTGELFF. The CDR3 bases are TGTGCCAGCATGGCTGGGACAGGGTACACCGGGGAGCTGTTTTTT.

The chain joins TRBV28 to TRBJ1-5, with TRBD1 matching over 8 bases. J gave up 6 bases and V 3 bases, and 7 bases lay outside the gene matches. This CDR3 has 15 amino acids. CDR1 MDHEN and CDR2 SYDVKM come from the germline V gene. In DNA form, the CDR3 reads TGTGCCAGCAGTTTCTCCCGACAGGGGAGTCAGCCCCAGCATTTT. Its translation is CASSFSRQGSQPQHF.

The chain joins TRBV19 to TRBJ1-1; perhaps TRBD1 as D (5 bases). With 9 bases removed from V and 4 bases from J, the gap between germline ends came to 18 bases. Per the germline V gene, CDR1 is LNHDA and CDR2 is SQIVND (reference sequence). The CDR3 has 14 residues. CDR3 nucleotide sequence: TGTGCCAGCCAGTATCGGGGCCGTAGCACTGAAGCTTTCTTT. Amino acids: CASQYRGRSTEAFF.